The 3 T cell receptor beta chains in this list originate from one sample, sequenced in a study of T cells in Graves' hyperthyroidism and ophthalmopathy. The source material, RNA transcripts, was used to amplify TCR beta CDR3 regions. During a first-round RT-PCR of the TCR CDR3, the HTBI primer set was used. TCRdb reanalysed the multiplex PCR reads using MiXCR and keeps one entry per CDR3 protein. The sample has 550,000 to 850,000 distinct CDR3 sequences, 15% to 20% seen once. Sequenced sample: blood. The receptors come from a woman between 45 and 60 years old with Graves' hyperthyroidism that later progressed to Graves' ophthalmopathy.

This clonotype was picked up a small number of times. Since a much larger clone is just one base distant, this may be a read error. DNA of the CDR3: TGTGCCAGCAGATCCAACACAGATACGCAGTATTTT. Its translation is CASRSNTDTQYF. The chain uses TRBV11-2 and TRBJ2-3; no firm D call. Trimming removed 6 bases from V and 2 bases from J, with 6 bases in between. CDR1 and CDR2 (germline): SGHAT, FQNNGV. The CDR3 loop spans 12 amino acids.

In its sample, this clonotype was seen many times. The chain links TRBV18 to TRBJ1-6; 7 nucleotides agree with TRBD1. The trim removed 3 bases at V and 7 bases at J, leaving 3 bases unmatched. Germline V gene lookup returns CDR1 KGHSH and CDR2 LQKENI. This CDR3 has 14 residues. CDR3 sequence: CASSPIQGNSPLHF. For the CDR3, the DNA is TGTGCCAGCTCACCTATACAGGGGAATTCACCCCTCCACTTT.

The chain is built from TRBV30 and TRBJ1-4, with D perhaps matching TRBD1 (5 bases). Trimming took 3 bases from V and 2 from J, leaving 7 bases between them. Looked up from germline, CDR1 is GTSNPN and CDR2 is SVGIG (reference sequence). The CDR3 spans 13 residues. The CDR3 nucleotides are TGTGCCTGGAGGAAGGGGACTAATGAAAAACTGTTTTTT. Amino acid sequence: CAWRKGTNEKLFF.